What follows are 29 T cell receptor beta chains derived from one specimen sequenced in a study of cytomegalovirus exposure and HLA in healthy donors. Primers for the PCR totalled 60 Vbeta and 13 Jbeta. The assay was immunoSEQ multiplex PCR, and TCRdb's table has in-frame clones only and misses some. The listing records around 74,000 clones. Sequenced input: PBMCs. Receptor source: a man aged 30-40 years in good health and CMV-seronegative.

The chain links TRBV6-1 to TRBJ1-1; no clear D gene. The CDR3 has 15 residues. Germline V CDR1 and CDR2: MNHNS, SASEGT. Between the trimmed V and J ends, which lost 2 bases and 4 bases, there was a span of 14 bases. The chain's CDR3 is CASSELTTTGTEAFF. The CDR3 region has the DNA TGTGCCAGCAGTGAACTGACTACCACTGGCACTGAAGCTTTCTTT.

The DNA of the CDR3 is TGTGCCAGCAGGGAGAGCGGACAGGTCTACAATGAGCAGTTCTTC. Protein sequence: CASRESGQVYNEQFF. The J gene is TRBJ2-1, the V gene TRBV6-5; 7 bases fit TRBD1. Trimming removed 6 bases from V and 3 bases from J; junction bases left unmatched: 8. Per germline, CDR1 MNHEY and CDR2 SVGAGI. This CDR3 region has 15 residues.

CDR3 sequence (DNA): TGCGCCAGCAGCCAAGGTTTCTCGGGAGTCTACGAGCAGTACTTC. It specifies CASSQGFSGVYEQYF. The chain couples TRBV4-1 to TRBJ2-7; D is perhaps TRBD2 (6 bases). Germline assignment: CDR1 MGHRA and CDR2 YSYEKL. V lost 1 base and J lost 3, with 13 bases in between. This CDR3 contains 15 residues.

This chain joins TRBV10-3 and TRBJ1-2, with a weak D call TRBD1 (6 bases). Between the trimmed V and J ends, which lost 2 bases and 2 bases, there was a span of 6 bases. Germline V gene data show CDR1 as ENHRY and CDR2 as SYGVKD. The CDR3 runs to 13 residues. In nucleotides, the CDR3 is TGTGCCATCAGTGAGGACAGGAACTATGGCTACACCTTC. Its translation is CAISEDRNYGYTF.

The chain links TRBV9 to TRBJ2-1; 7 positions match TRBD1. The CDR3 length is 14 residues. In germline, CDR1 is SGDLS, CDR2 YYNGEE. V lost 4 bases to trimming and J lost 5 bases; unmatched junction nucleotides: 6. The CDR3 sequence: CASSWDSANNEQFF. CDR3 in DNA: TGTGCCAGCAGCTGGGACAGTGCGAACAATGAGCAGTTCTTC.

The CDR3 spells CASSLHGPSRRTGELFF. The CDR3 DNA reads TGTGCCAGCAGCCTTCACGGGCCCTCAAGGAGGACCGGGGAGCTGTTTTTT. This chain connects TRBV14 to TRBJ2-2; D is possibly TRBD2 (5 bases). The V end was cut by 4 bases, the J end by 5 bases, with 20 bases between. The CDR3 covers 17 residues. Germline lookup yields CDR1 SGHDN and CDR2 FVKESK.

The rearrangement joins TRBV5-6 to TRBJ1-4; no clear D. The V and J ends lost 0 bases and 3 bases respectively, with 6 bases between them. This CDR3 has 14 residues. Germline assignment: CDR1 SGHDT and CDR2 YYEEEE. The CDR3 coding sequence is TGTGCCAGCAGCTTGGGGCCGTCTAATGAAAAACTGTTTTTT. This codes for CASSLGPSNEKLFF.

The V and J genes are TRBV18 and TRBJ1-5; 8 bases are a match to TRBD1. The germline V gene has CDR1 KGHSH and CDR2 LQKENI. Unmatched junction bases numbered 4, after V lost 0 bases and J lost 9 bases. There are 14 residues in the CDR3. The DNA of the CDR3 is TGTGCCAGCTCACCACCGCCAGGGGGCGGGCCCCAGCATTTT. Its translation is CASSPPPGGGPQHF.

The gene calls are TRBV4-1 and TRBJ2-7; D may be TRBD1 (6 bases). CDR3 length: 15 amino acids. The V end was cut by 0 bases, the J end by 4 bases, with 13 bases between. Per germline, CDR1 MGHRA and CDR2 YSYEKL. CDR3 bases: TGCGCCAGCAGCCAAGATCACTACAGGGAGTACGAGCAGTACTTC. Encoded protein: CASSQDHYREYEQYF.

This chain uses TRBV15 with TRBJ2-6; D gene uncertain. Per the germline V gene, CDR1 is LNHNV and CDR2 is YYDKDF (reference sequence). Trimming removed 6 bases at V and 4 bases at J, with 7 bases between. CDR3 length equals 13 residues. The CDR3 coding sequence is TGTGCCACCAGGCCAGGCGGGGCCAACGTCCTGACTTTC. Protein: CATRPGGANVLTF.

The chain employs TRBV5-6 and TRBJ1-2; perhaps TRBD1 as D (5 bases). V was cut by 2 bases and J by 8 bases, with 16 bases left in between. The CDR3 loop spans 14 amino acids. In germline, CDR1 is SGHDT, CDR2 YYEEEE. CDR3 DNA: TGTGCCAGCAGCTTATGGCCCCTTGGGGGGGGCTACACCTTC. Translation: CASSLWPLGGGYTF.

CDR3 sequence: CAISVAGGRNEQFF. The CDR3 DNA reads as TGTGCCATCAGCGTAGCGGGAGGAAGGAATGAGCAGTTCTTC. The chain uses TRBV10-3 and TRBJ2-1, with 10 bases matching TRBD2. The trim removed 6 bases at V and 7 bases at J, leaving 6 bases unmatched. The CDR3 has 14 amino acids. From germline, CDR1 is ENHRY and CDR2 SYGVKD.

The chain couples TRBV5-1 to TRBJ1-1; D may be TRBD1 (5 bases). This CDR3 region has 16 residues. Germline V gene sequence: CDR1 SGHRS, CDR2 YFSETQ. The ends were cut back, 4 bases at V and 4 bases at J, with 20 bases in the middle. The CDR3: CASSPAHGGISTEAFF. CDR3 DNA sequence: TGCGCCAGCAGCCCAGCCCACGGGGGAATTAGCACTGAAGCTTTCTTT.

The J gene is TRBJ2-3, the V gene TRBV29-1; D is possibly TRBD2 (5 bases). CDR1 is SQVTM and CDR2 is ANQGSEA in the germline V gene. This CDR3 region has 12 residues. V shed 7 bases and J shed 3 bases, with 11 bases lying between them. CDR3 residues: CSGGSGTDTQYF. Written as DNA, the CDR3 is TGCAGCGGAGGGTCTGGAACAGATACGCAGTATTTT.

The V call is TRBV4-3, the J call TRBJ2-1; D is possibly TRBD2 (5 bases). The V gene lost 5 bases and the J gene lost 4 bases, with 15 bases spanning the gap. This CDR3 spans 15 amino acids. Germline CDR1 is LGHNA and CDR2 is YSLEER. The CDR3 DNA follows: TGCGCCAGCAGCTACGGAGGATCCCTTTACAATGAGCAGTTCTTC. Amino acids: CASSYGGSLYNEQFF.

This chain links TRBV2 with TRBJ2-2; D remains unclear. The CDR3 spans 16 residues. V was clipped by 6 bases and J by 0 bases, with 14 bases between them. The V gene's germline CDR1 is SNHLY and CDR2 FYNNEI. For the CDR3, the DNA is TGTGCCAGCAGATTCATGGAGTCAGCGAACACCGGGGAGCTGTTTTTT. Translating gives CASRFMESANTGELFF.

The rearrangement joins TRBV18 to TRBJ1-5, with 7 bases fitting TRBD1. The V gene's germline CDR1 is KGHSH and CDR2 LQKENI. The CDR3 runs to 13 residues. Germline trimming cut 5 bases from V and 9 bases from J; bases unmatched to any gene: 7. The CDR3 region has the DNA TGTGCCAGCTCATTCGACAGGGAAACGCCCCAGCATTTT. Protein: CASSFDRETPQHF.

The chain joins TRBV10-2 to TRBJ2-7, with TRBD1 as a possible D gene (6 bases). The V end was cut by 10 bases, the J end by 1 base, with 17 bases between. The CDR3 covers 14 residues. Germline assignment: CDR1 WSHSY and CDR2 SAAADI. CDR3 sequence: CATMNPGHSYEQYF. CDR3 nucleotide sequence: TGCGCCACTATGAATCCGGGACATTCCTACGAGCAGTACTTC.

The chain employs TRBV5-1 and TRBJ2-2, with D perhaps matching TRBD2 (6 bases). CDR3 size: 19 residues. Trimming took off 4 bases at V and 2 bases at J, with 24 bases between the two ends. Germline CDR1 reads SGHRS; CDR2 reads YFSETQ. The CDR3 here is CASSPESPLGGRNTGELFF. CDR3 in DNA: TGCGCCAGCAGCCCCGAATCCCCACTTGGGGGGAGAAACACCGGGGAGCTGTTTTTT.

J is TRBJ2-5 and V is TRBV7-8, with D perhaps matching TRBD2 (6 bases). Germline CDR1 is SGHVS and CDR2 is FQNEAQ. V dropped 3 bases and J dropped 3 bases, with 8 bases sitting between them. The CDR3 is made up of 13 amino acids. The CDR3 sequence: CASSFGGEETQYF. In DNA form, the CDR3 reads TGTGCCAGCAGCTTCGGAGGGGAAGAGACCCAGTACTTC.

V and J are TRBV7-8 and TRBJ1-3; 7 nucleotides align to TRBD1. The CDR3 has 17 amino acids. Germline V gene lookup returns CDR1 SGHVS and CDR2 FQNEAQ. Trimming at V came to 0 bases and at J to 0 bases, leaving 5 bases not matched to a gene. The CDR3 protein is CASSLAKGGFSGNTIYF. The CDR3 DNA reads TGTGCCAGCAGCTTAGCCAAAGGGGGCTTCTCTGGAAACACCATATATTTT.

The chain joins TRBV19 to TRBJ1-1; D remains ambiguous. The CDR3 covers 13 residues. With 1 base removed from V and 4 bases from J, the gap between germline ends came to 7 bases. The V gene's germline CDR1 is LNHDA and CDR2 SQIVND (reference sequence). The CDR3 sequence: CASSIVPSTEAFF. The CDR3 nucleotides are TGTGCCAGTAGTATAGTACCGAGCACTGAAGCTTTCTTT.

The chain is built from TRBV2 and TRBJ1-2; 7 bases match TRBD1. Germline-derived CDR1 and CDR2 are SNHLY and FYNNEI. The CDR3 loop spans 15 amino acids. The J segment lost 2 bases and the V segment lost 4 bases, leaving 7 bases of the junction unmatched. The CDR3 DNA reads as TGTGCCAGCAGTGTCAAGGGGGCCCCCAACTATGGCTACACCTTC. Encoded protein: CASSVKGAPNYGYTF.

The CDR3 DNA sequence: TGTGCCAGTAGAGCGGGTGACCTAGGCTTTAACTATGGCTACACCTTC. It specifies CASRAGDLGFNYGYTF. The rearrangement links TRBV2 to TRBJ1-2; D remains unclear. CDR1 is SNHLY, CDR2 FYNNEI, per germline. Trimming removed 9 bases at V and 1 base at J, with 21 bases between. The CDR3 has 16 amino acids.

The chain uses TRBV19 and TRBJ2-1, with 8 nucleotides matching TRBD1. Germline trimming cut 0 bases from V and 0 bases from J; bases unmatched to any gene: 7. The CDR3 has 18 amino acids. Germline CDR1 is LNHDA and CDR2 is SQIVND (reference sequence). The CDR3 protein is CASSIEGQDLSSYNEQFF. The CDR3 DNA reads as TGTGCCAGTAGTATAGAGGGACAGGACCTAAGCTCCTACAATGAGCAGTTCTTC.

The chain recombines TRBV28 with TRBJ1-3; D might be TRBD1 (5 bases). The length of the CDR3 is 13 residues. Germline V gene data show CDR1 as MDHEN and CDR2 as SYDVKM. The V gene lost 10 bases and the J gene lost 2 bases, with 12 bases spanning the gap. Written as DNA, the CDR3 is TGTGCCACCGGACACCTAACTGGAAACACCATATATTTT. Residues: CATGHLTGNTIYF.

This sequence joins TRBV29-1 and TRBJ2-5; D is perhaps TRBD2 (6 bases). In germline, CDR1 is SQVTM, CDR2 ANQGSEA. The CDR3 spans 14 residues. Trimming removed 6 bases at V and 4 bases at J, with 18 bases between. The CDR3 is CSVDYRMGGETQYF. The CDR3 coding sequence is TGCAGCGTAGACTATAGAATGGGGGGAGAGACCCAGTACTTC.

The chain couples TRBV9 to TRBJ2-1, with D possibly being TRBD2 (5 bases). Per germline, CDR1 SGDLS and CDR2 YYNGEE. The length of the CDR3 is 14 residues. Trimming took off 2 bases at V and 10 bases at J, with 16 bases between the two ends. The CDR3 here is CASSVGPSIAEQFF. CDR3 in DNA: TGTGCCAGCAGCGTCGGCCCCTCCATAGCGGAGCAGTTCTTC.

The rearrangement uses TRBV11-2 and TRBJ1-2; D unresolved. V was clipped by 1 base and J by 4 bases, with 10 bases between them. This CDR3 spans 14 amino acids. Germline assignment: CDR1 SGHAT and CDR2 FQNNGV. CDR3 DNA: TGTGCCAGCAGCTTAGTGTCCAGAACCTATGGCTACACCTTC. Its protein product is CASSLVSRTYGYTF.